Presented here are 6 T cell receptor beta chains from one specimen sequenced in a study of T-cell memory formation after mild COVID-19. TCRdb processed the 5' RACE reads anew with MiXCR; each CDR3 protein has one entry. The table includes hundreds of thousands of distinct CDR3 sequences, 15% to 20% detected once. The source material was PBMCs or a T cell subset sorted from them (not recorded which). Receptors were obtained from a man younger than 30 who had mild COVID-19 (a few samples of this study predate the infection). Cell type and time point are not known.

This chain uses TRBV25-1 with TRBJ1-2; 9 nucleotides agree with TRBD1. CDR3 length: 15 amino acids. Per germline, CDR1 MGHDK and CDR2 SYGVNS. The V and J ends lost 2 bases and 11 bases, in that order; junction bases with no gene match: 12. In DNA, the CDR3 is TGTGCCAGCAGTGAAAGTGGTGGGACAGGGCGACCATACACCTTC. It encodes CASSESGGTGRPYTF.

Ten or more counts support this clonotype. The chain uses TRBV7-2 and TRBJ2-3, with D perhaps matching TRBD1 or TRBD2 (5 bases each). CDR1 and CDR2 (germline): SGHTA, FQGNSA. V was pared by 3 bases and J by 6 bases, with 19 bases between. The CDR3 runs 16 residues. CDR3 bases: TGTGCCAGCAGCTTCGCTCCGGGACGATTATCGGATACGCAGTATTTT. Translating gives CASSFAPGRLSDTQYF. The variable domain in full, with the rest retrieved from reference TRBV7-2 and TRBJ2-3, is GAGVSQSPSNKVTEKGKDVELRCDPISGHTALYWYRQSLGQGLEFLIYFQGNSAPDKSGLPSDRFSAERTGGSVSTLTIQRTQQEDSAVYLCASSFAPGRLSDTQYFGPGTRLTVL.

The chain uses TRBV15 and TRBJ2-7; a possible D gene is TRBD2 (5 bases). CDR3 length equals 16 residues. Deletions cut 0 bases from V and 1 base from J, with 13 bases between. The V gene's germline CDR1 is LNHNV and CDR2 YYDKDF (reference sequence). CDR3 DNA: TGTGCCACCAGCAGAGAAGGCACTAGAACTTCCTACGAGCAGTACTTC. It yields the protein CATSREGTRTSYEQYF.

This clonotype was counted between two and nine times. The V gene is TRBV15, the J gene TRBJ2-1, with 10 bases that match TRBD2. Germline V lookup: CDR1 LNHNV, CDR2 YYDKDF (reference sequence). J was trimmed by 12 bases and V by 2 bases; bases with no gene match: 19. The CDR3 has 18 residues. CDR3 in amino acids: CATSRSPPGTSVGRGQFF. CDR3 nucleotides: TGTGCCACCAGCAGATCCCCCCCCGGGACTAGCGTCGGTAGGGGGCAGTTCTTC.

This sequence joins TRBV20-1 and TRBJ1-1; D is unclear. Germline V gene sequence: CDR1 DFQATT, CDR2 SNEGSKA (reference sequence). Trimming took off 7 bases at V and 0 bases at J, with 6 bases between the two ends. This CDR3 spans 11 amino acids. CDR3 amino acids: CSVPMNTEAFF. The CDR3 DNA reads as TGCAGTGTTCCAATGAACACTGAAGCTTTCTTT.

The table lists this clonotype with a count of one. As DNA, the CDR3 is TGTGCCAGCAGTTTCGGTTCCGGAGGGATCAAGACCGGGGAGCTGTTTTTT. Translating gives CASSFGSGGIKTGELFF. This chain links TRBV12-3 or TRBV12-4 with TRBJ2-2; maybe TRBD2 (6 bases). Trimming cost V 3 bases and J 5 bases, with 19 bases left between them. This CDR3 contains 17 residues.